The 9 T cell receptor beta chains listed next were all sequenced from one sample in a study of response to subunit inactivated influenza vaccine. TCRdb ran MiXCR on the RT-PCR reads and lists one entry per CDR3 protein. The sample contains 800,000 or so distinct CDR3 sequences, roughly 20% of which appear only once. Material: PBMCs from blood, obtained 4 to 6 days after vaccination. These receptors all come from a man in his forties or fifties who received an inactivated influenza vaccine.

V usage is TRBV5-1 and J usage is TRBJ1-1, with D unresolved. The CDR3 spans 14 residues. The V gene's germline CDR1 is SGHRS and CDR2 YFSETQ. V was clipped by 4 bases and J by 0 bases, with 10 bases between them. CDR3 in DNA: TGCGCCAGCAGCCCGGAGTCAGTGAACACTGAAGCTTTCTTT. It encodes CASSPESVNTEAFF. The full variable domain, with the rest looked up from reference TRBV5-1 and TRBJ1-1, is KAGVTQTPRYLIKTRGQQVTLSCSPISGHRSVSWYQQTPGQGLQFLFEYFSETQRNKGNFPGRFSGRQFSNSRSEMNVSTLELGDSALYLCASSPESVNTEAFFGQGTRLTVV.

This CDR3 reads CASSLGGLMSYEQYF. The CDR3, as DNA: TGCGCCAGCAGCTTGGGAGGGTTAATGTCCTACGAGCAGTACTTC. This sequence joins TRBV5-1 and TRBJ2-7, with TRBD2 as a possible D gene (5 bases). The V end lost 0 bases, the J end lost 1 base, and 11 bases lay between the germline ends. This CDR3 is 15 amino acids long. Germline V lookup: CDR1 SGHRS, CDR2 YFSETQ.

This clonotype turned up a few times. The chain combines TRBV20-1 with TRBJ2-7, with no clear D. Looked up from germline, CDR1 is DFQATT and CDR2 is SNEGSKA (reference sequence). The CDR3 extends over 12 amino acids. Trimming took 2 bases from V and 5 from J, leaving 10 bases between them. CDR3 loop: CSARIRVHEQYF. CDR3 bases: TGCAGTGCTAGAATAAGGGTTCACGAGCAGTACTTC.

This clonotype was seen more than once but under ten times. The chain is built from TRBV12-3 or TRBV12-4 and TRBJ2-1; a possible D gene is TRBD1 (6 bases). V was shortened by 4 bases and J by 4 bases, with 20 bases between the two germline ends. CDR3 length: 17 residues. The CDR3 sequence: CASSYGFTQGSYNEQFF. CDR3 bases: TGTGCCAGCAGTTACGGGTTCACGCAGGGGTCATACAATGAGCAGTTCTTC.

Comments on this clonotype: The conserved phenylalanine or tryptophan is not found at the CDR3 terminus, so this likely reflects a read error. The CDR3 loop is CASSQEEALWGRNEQFS. The CDR3 DNA reads TGTGCCAGCAGCCAAGAGGAGGCGTTGTGGGGTCGCAATGAGCAGTTCTCC. The rearrangement uses TRBV3-1 and TRBJ2-1, with a tentative D call TRBD2 (5 bases). Germline V gene data show CDR1 as LGHDT and CDR2 as YNNKEL (reference sequence). Between the trimmed V and J ends, which lost 0 bases and 6 bases, there was a span of 18 bases. This CDR3 comprises 17 residues.

The chain carries TRBV11-2 and TRBJ2-7; D gene ambiguous. Germline V gives CDR1 SGHAT, CDR2 FQNNGV. Trimming cost V 2 bases and J 6 bases, with 14 bases left between them. CDR3 size: 14 residues. DNA of the CDR3: TGTGCCAGCAGCTTATTCTCAGACATCTCCGAGCAGTACTTC. Residues: CASSLFSDISEQYF.

The rearrangement links TRBV5-5 to TRBJ2-1; D call uncertain. V was trimmed by 4 bases and J by 0 bases, leaving 14 bases between them. The CDR3 has 16 amino acids. Germline CDR1 is SGHKS and CDR2 is YYEKEE (reference sequence). The CDR3, as DNA: TGTGCCAGCAGCCCCTCTGCGGTTAGCTCCTACAATGAGCAGTTCTTC. Translating it yields CASSPSAVSSYNEQFF.

A few counts support this clonotype. This sequence joins TRBV7-2 and TRBJ2-3; D is possibly TRBD2 (5 bases). CDR3 size: 14 residues. In germline, CDR1 is SGHTA, CDR2 FQGNSA. V dropped 5 bases and J dropped 0 bases, with 9 bases sitting between them. In nucleotides, the CDR3 is TGTGCCAGCAGCCGGGATACAAGCACAGATACGCAGTATTTT. It is translated as CASSRDTSTDTQYF. The whole variable domain, remainder taken from reference TRBV7-2 and TRBJ2-3, is GAGVSQSPSNKVTEKGKDVELRCDPISGHTALYWYRQSLGQGLEFLIYFQGNSAPDKSGLPSDRFSAERTGGSVSTLTIQRTQQEDSAVYLCASSRDTSTDTQYFGPGTRLTVL.

In its sample, this clonotype was seen a few times. The chain carries TRBV4-2 and TRBJ1-4; no clear D. The CDR3 loop spans 14 amino acids. V lost 0 bases, J lost 8 bases, and 10 bases lay in between. Germline CDR1 reads LGHNA; CDR2 reads YNFKEQ. The CDR3, as DNA: TGTGCCAGCAGCCAAGAAAATTGGTCGGAAAAACTGTTTTTT. This gives the protein CASSQENWSEKLFF.